This T cell receptor beta chain comes out of a study of cytomegalovirus exposure and HLA in healthy donors (dated 2017 in TCRdb). A note on the overall study: An earlier analysis of approximately 590 of the donors reported 250 to 300 Gb of sequence data and 100 million to 140 million unique TCR beta sequences from 150 million to 200 million T cells. An earlier analysis of roughly 600 of the donors used high-throughput TCR beta sequencing to judge whether each TCR beta V gene segment behaved as functional or pseudogenic. Every discovery cohort repertoire had been produced on one sequencing platform. In addition to the first cohort of approximately 670 subjects, a separate validation cohort of approximately 110 different subjects was used. Class I and class II HLA loci were covered by the typing at four-digit resolution. A later analysis re-examined previously published TCR beta repertoires from 600 to 700 donors and added high-resolution HLA genotyping to investigate patterns of TCR occurrence. The study aimed to test whether signatures of past pathogen exposure could be identified by cataloging public T cell receptors. A later genetic analysis used genome-wide SNP genotypes for about 60% of the 666 donors, treating that subset as a discovery cohort. Roughly 320 gigabases of sequencing data and approximately 91 million unique TCR sequences made up an early release that covered several hundred HLA-typed donors. Because of strong linkage in the cohort, roughly five DR-DQ haplotypes were treated as single units for association and clustering. High-throughput TCR immunosequencing, statistical association of individual TCRs with disease status, and machine learning were combined to predict cytomegalovirus infection status. The T cell repertoires of 666 subjects were profiled by immunosequencing and related to cytomegalovirus serostatus. Of the roughly 400 genotyped donors, more than 75% were placed in the genetic ancestry cluster associated with self-reported Caucasian donors. Donor age, sex, ethnicity and CMV serostatus were compiled together with the repertoire data. The later analysis used no new phenotypic data to find candidate immune exposures, relying instead on TCR beta sequences and their occurrence across donors. The number of typed donors differed by locus: roughly 629-640 for A, B, C, DRB1 and DQB1; 522 for DQA1; fewer than 610 for DPA1; and some 430 for DPB1. Among over 350 genotyped donors of the cohort, an average of roughly 240,000 unique TCR beta nucleotide sequences were sequenced per donor, 15% to 20% of them non-productive. General study outcomes and caveats: Correlated functional status among segregating V segments might be attributable to linkage disequilibrium, but an unknown experimental factor could not be ruled out. In a later analysis, most CMV-associated TCR beta chains were found to appear HLA-restricted, with HLA associations seemingly driven largely by CMV exposure. A few of the identified cytomegalovirus-associated TCR beta chains were confirmed in vitro to be specific for cytomegalovirus antigens. Several of the top co-occurrence clusters appeared to be linked to parvovirus B19, influenza, CMV and Epstein-Barr virus, according to a later analysis. Because some donors lacked HLA typing at each locus, the association tests relied only on the typed subset. Cytomegalovirus status was reported to be diagnosed by the classifier with high specificity and sensitivity in both the original and validation cohorts. Sequencing depth was assumed to be roughly uniform across donors in the presence/absence analyses, though that assumption may not hold. A further reported finding was that TCR beta sequences accurately predicted the HLA-A and HLA-B alleles for most subjects in the first cohort. The sequencing pipeline was judged likely to have produced a cluster of highly shared sequence variants as a technical artifact. A later analysis found that HLA-associated TCR beta chains were more clonally expanded and had lower generation probabilities than equally common non-associated chains. The only immune exposure information available for the cohort was CMV serostatus. In a later genetic analysis, a missense DCLRE1C variant was associated with V-gene and J-gene trimming of TCR beta chains, and the association was replicated in an independent cohort. Because counts were too low, approximately 15 rarely observed V segments, including chromosome 9 orphons, were excluded from the earlier analysis of several hundred of the donors. The authors suggested that the approach could potentially be generalized to other disease states and immunological phenotypes. According to a later analysis, TCR association rates differed among HLA loci, with DRB1 alleles showing the most associated TCRs and HLA-C alleles showing the fewest. In an earlier analysis of approximately 590 of the donors, most TCR beta V segments appeared in productive rearrangements about 90% or about 30% of the time, broadly matching IMGT annotations. In a later genetic analysis, fewer N-insertions in productive TCRs were reported among donors in an Asian-associated ancestry cluster than the roughly 640-donor mean. Assigning TCR associations to individual alleles was difficult when HLA alleles, especially DR and DQ, strongly co-occurred. Across donors, most TCR sequences were observed very rarely, whereas some public TCRs were present in many individuals. Specific HLA alleles were associated with 15,000 to 20,000 TCR beta sequences at a false discovery rate of 0.05 in a later analysis. Only TCR beta chains were sequenced in this cohort, and the absence of alpha or paired-chain data limited detectable features. A total of 164 TCR beta chains were listed by the study as associated with cytomegalovirus. The 87-base-pair reads could not distinguish some IMGT-functional V segments, including TRBV6-2 and TRBV6-3, so those segments were excluded.

On this clone: This receptor's antigen is unknown. Within one base of it there is no much larger clone, and no base qualities were kept.

The cohort consisted of more than 650 healthy bone marrow donors. At the time of sampling, all cohort members were nominally healthy, though unrecorded immune exposures were likely present. The donor tested CMV seropositive and was one of the 289 seropositive cohort members. Every donor gave a peripheral blood sample, and the peripheral blood mononuclear cells from that sample were used for TCR beta sequencing. Genomic DNA was extracted from the blood cell samples with the Qiagen DNeasy Blood Extraction Kit. The junction shows trimming of 4 bases on V and 3 bases on J, plus 17 bases between the germline ends. From the germline V gene, CDR1 is SGDLS and CDR2 is YYNGEE. The CDR3 has 16 amino acids, counting the end cysteine and phenylalanine. The kept DNA is CDR3 alone, 48 bases in frame from the first base. Library method: the immunoSEQ multiplex PCR assay. For the multiplex PCR, a mixture combining 60 forward primers for TCR Vbeta segments and 13 reverse primers for TCR Jbeta segments was used. The CDR3 region of rearranged TCR beta genes was amplified from genomic DNA by a multiplex PCR assay. Amplified TCR beta libraries were sequenced as 87-base-pair reads on the Illumina HiSeq System. In the source study's methods: A later analysis counted around 72 million unique TCR beta chains across the 666 repertoires, and roughly 10 million of these chains were shared by at least two donors. Raw reads were error-corrected and collapsed into unique sequences by a nearest-neighbor algorithm in which closely related sequences were merged to remove PCR and sequencing errors. To assign V, D and J gene segments, CDR3 sequences were aligned to IMGT reference sequences. For a sequence to be retained, a match of at least six nucleotides to both a V gene segment and a J gene segment was required. A rearrangement counted as productive if the CDR3 had no stop codons and remained in frame with V and J, and every other rearrangement counted as non-productive. Following IMGT convention, CDR3 was defined as the stretch from the second conserved V-encoded cysteine up to the conserved J-encoded phenylalanine. The earlier analysis of some 540 of the donors excluded any sequence lacking an unambiguous match to a single V gene segment. An earlier analysis of fewer than 650 of the donors classified V segments as functional when productive rearrangements were above 56.7% and as segregating when the standard deviation between donors was above 5%. A statistical classification framework was built to diagnose cytomegalovirus status from the catalog of TCR beta chain sequences. V and J gene assignment, in a later analysis, came from comparing TCR nucleotide sequences with IMGT/GENE-DB human TR gene sequences. A later analysis assigned CDR3 sequences and most-parsimonious VDJ recombination scenarios with the TCRdist pipeline. In a later analysis, every TCR beta chain was defined by the combination of its CDR3 amino acid sequence and its V-gene family, and reads without a unique V-gene family were dropped. A later analysis removed 592 highly shared, low-generation-probability nucleotide sequences to deal with suspected cross-contamination and a sequencing artifact. In a later analysis, a clonal expansion index was calculated for each public chain from normalized within-repertoire ranks of inferred template counts. A later analysis computed generation probabilities with a VDJ recombination model fitted to out-of-frame rearrangements, and checked the results against IGoR. A later analysis scored TCR-TCR, TCR-HLA and TCR-CMV co-occurrence with hypergeometric tests, applying a repertoire-size bias correction to TCR pairs. To estimate false discovery rates, a later analysis permuted the HLA or CMV assignments 20 times. A later analysis grouped co-occurring TCRs with DBSCAN, adding TCRdist sequence similarity when clustering within HLA-allele-positive subsets. Co-occurrence clustering excluded repertoires with fewer than 30,000 or more than 120,000 public chains, plus five with anomalous nucleotide sharing. The clones in this table, taken by TCRdb from immuneACCESS, are in-frame only. Not every clone is retained; where verified, under half of the shortfall comes from an unresolved V gene, and the cause of the rest is unknown. V, J and clone size are those of that table, while D and trimming were read from the DNA. The sample includes roughly 92,000 clones, with 81% observed a single time. Of the sample, about 4.4% is held by the ten largest clones.

The sequence derives from an older woman in good health and CMV-seropositive. The rearrangement combines TRBV9 with TRBJ1-5, with a weak D call of TRBD1 (5 bases match). The source material was PBMCs. The nucleotide sequence reads as follows: TGTGCCAGCAGCCAGGGAGGAAGCCGGCCCAATCAGCCCCAGCATTTT. Its translation is CASSQGGSRPNQPQHF.